This is a list of T cell receptor beta chains from one sample in a study of T-cell memory formation after mild COVID-19. TCRdb re-called the 5' RACE reads through MiXCR, storing one row per CDR3 protein. The sample shows tens of thousands of distinct CDR3 sequences, roughly 25% of them seen only once. The sample taken for sequencing was PBMCs or a T cell subset sorted from them (not recorded which). The receptors shown here come from a man between 18 and 35 years old who had mild COVID-19 (a few samples of this study predate the infection). Cell type and time point are not known. CDR3s leave out the opening cysteine and the closing phenylalanine or tryptophan. Size values are once, few and many counts, or a class for expanded clones, and some rows have none.

ASSHGTGGYTDTQY,NA,TRBV4-1,TRBJ2-3
SVEAGTSGDTQY,few,TRBV29-1,TRBJ2-3
ASSRDREDEKLF,NA,TRBV7-6,TRBJ1-4
ASSLSGRTGVNNEQF,NA,TRBV28,TRBJ2-1
ASSKVKEQNTEAF,NA,TRBV21-1,TRBJ1-1
ASSPQGKTGELF,NA,TRBV6-5,TRBJ2-2
AISVAGPSNQTQH,NA,TRBV10-3,TRBJ1-5
ASSRDRLEQF,few,TRBV21-1,TRBJ2-1
ASKAPTGGNAKNIQY,many,TRBV12-3/TRBV12-4,TRBJ2-4
ASSQDLLANSPLH,NA,TRBV4-2,TRBJ1-6
ASSFRVLWRGENQETQY,few,TRBV7-9,TRBJ2-5
ASRDSADTQY,few,TRBV12-3/TRBV12-4,TRBJ2-3
ASSYSGGAGNEQF,NA,TRBV7-3,TRBJ2-1
ASSPLGGSPLH,NA,TRBV9,TRBJ1-6
ASGSGPRADTQY,NA,TRBV12-5,TRBJ2-3
ATSDLADEQY,NA,TRBV24-1,TRBJ2-7
ASSYSSTDTQY,many,TRBV6-2/TRBV6-3,TRBJ2-3
ASSVGGTPGSPLH,NA,TRBV9,TRBJ1-6
ATADREMAKTQY,NA,TRBV24-1,TRBJ2-5
ASSEGRYSITGELF,NA,TRBV5-1,TRBJ2-2
ASSSRTGEGSPLH,NA,TRBV7-2,TRBJ1-6
ASSHLTGTDAF,NA,TRBV6-6,TRBJ1-1
ASSPRQYYGYT,many,TRBV19,TRBJ1-2
ASTGDTGEATQY,NA,TRBV7-2,TRBJ2-5
ASSAGTGRVDYGYT,few,TRBV12-3/TRBV12-4,TRBJ1-2
ASSLDSGADEQY,NA,TRBV11-2,TRBJ2-7
ASSQSRDLDHNEQF,few,TRBV23-1,TRBJ2-1
ASSQDLLTGGSGNTIY,NA,TRBV4-3,TRBJ1-3
ASRPLRGYT,NA,TRBV6-1,TRBJ1-2
SAVDKQDMNTEAF,NA,TRBV20-1,TRBJ1-1
SATWRGSLWSEEKLF,NA,TRBV20-1,TRBJ1-4
ASSSDGSSGNTIY,once,TRBV11-3,TRBJ1-3
ASSALGYNEQF,few,TRBV11-2,TRBJ2-1
ASSFAGQSYEQY,few,TRBV5-4,TRBJ2-7
AIGHFSEAF,few,TRBV10-3,TRBJ1-1
ASSVSGGAFLEQF,few,TRBV9,TRBJ2-1
ASSPTYGNTDTQY,NA,TRBV12-3/TRBV12-4,TRBJ2-3
ASSLGTRGELF,few,TRBV7-6,TRBJ2-2
ASSKRGETQY,NA,TRBV5-1,TRBJ2-5
ASSTRYTEAF,few,TRBV7-8,TRBJ1-1
ASSFVYSHQPQH,NA,TRBV28,TRBJ1-5
ASSQEASSSTYNEQF,few,TRBV3-1,TRBJ2-1
ASSQGQGNEKLF,many,TRBV4-1,TRBJ1-4
ASSQDLGAGEQY,few,TRBV4-3,TRBJ2-7
SASPTGTYNSPLH,NA,TRBV20-1,TRBJ1-6
ATSTHLAGVAGEQF,NA,TRBV15,TRBJ2-1
ASNYGQSYEQF,few,TRBV7-2,TRBJ2-1
ASSPGSTGGNIQY,few,TRBV5-6,TRBJ2-4
ASKAAGDTQY,many,TRBV28,TRBJ2-3
ASSLAGTGGTGELF,NA,TRBV7-9,TRBJ2-2
ASSIKPLLQGYNEQF,many,TRBV19,TRBJ2-1
ASKRNTEAF,few,TRBV4-1,TRBJ1-1
ASSLDGWDSPGELF,NA,TRBV6-2/TRBV6-3,TRBJ2-2
ASSLAAGGGRRDTQY,NA,TRBV7-2,TRBJ2-3
ASSPGGPEQF,NA,TRBV12-3/TRBV12-4,TRBJ2-1
ASSLTSGGHGELF,few,TRBV12-3/TRBV12-4,TRBJ2-2
ASGTGAQY,NA,TRBV7-8,TRBJ2-5
ASSYFPQGTNEQF,NA,TRBV6-2/TRBV6-3,TRBJ2-1
ASSVLAYSSTDTQY,NA,TRBV9,TRBJ2-3